This T cell receptor beta chain is from a study of early T cells in non-severe SARS-CoV-2 infection (dated by TCRdb to the early 2020s). General notes on the study: TCR sequencing used bulk RNA from unsorted whole blood, so alpha and beta chains could not be paired. Points the paper makes about the study in general: VDJdb matching was skewed toward anti-spike CD8 responses, so virus-specific expansions were likely underestimated and private and CD4 specificities were missed.

This clonotype was picked up many times. What antigen it recognizes has not been identified. Base quality data are lacking; no much larger clone is found one base away. The library was produced with 5' RACE. The run used a NextSeq 500. Unique molecular identifiers were attached to individual cDNA molecules in the TCR library protocol so that sequencing error and PCR bias could be corrected. Both TCR alpha and beta chains were sequenced, and tight co-correlation was observed between alpha and beta sequence abundances in each sample. The source study handled its data this way. Decombinator V4 was used to annotate the V gene, J gene and CDR3 of the TCR sequences. TCRs were defined as expanded if a significant change between any two time points was detected under a Poisson model with p below 0.0001. TCR abundances were normalised to the total number of TCRs sequenced per sample and expressed as counts per million. TRAV1-2 paired with TRAJ12, TRAJ20 or TRAJ33 defined MAIT TCRs, while TRAV10 paired with TRAJ18 defined iNKT TCRs. A search of VDJdb, accessed on 1 November 2021, was run for TCRs annotated to CMV, EBV and SARS-CoV-2, with TCRs annotated for multiple antigens excluded. The public reads were reanalyzed by TCRdb: fastp trimming at Q25, MiXCR alignment, in-frame beta chains only. Every distinct CDR3 protein forms one entry, paired with its most common genes and DNA. These V and J calls derive from TCRdb rather than the authors' analysis. This sample lists about 71,000 distinct CDR3 sequences; more than 12% were detected once. The ten largest clonotypes hold 3% to 4.5% of the sample.

The study was a case-control design nested within a healthcare worker cohort in London, UK, with weekly nasopharyngeal swab PCR tests and blood sampling. Healthcare workers were recruited between 23 and 31 March 2020, during the week of the UK lockdown, and were followed weekly for up to about 15 weeks. V is cut back by 6 bases and J by 4 bases, with 6 bases in the junction unmatched. The germline V gene supplies CDR1 ENHRY and CDR2 SYGVKD. Reading from cysteine to phenylalanine, the CDR3 counts 15 amino acids. Only the CDR3 part of the read is kept: 45 bases, read in frame from the first base. This clonotype was sampled from an adult who was a healthcare worker with PCR-confirmed SARS-CoV-2 infection or an uninfected control (not recorded which). The V gene is TRBV10-3 and the J gene is TRBJ1-4; 9 bases in the middle match TRBD1. Material: whole blood, obtained at baseline. The CDR3 protein: CAIRGTGRSNEKLFF. The DNA sequence is as follows: TGTGCCATCAGGGGGACAGGGAGGAGTAATGAAAAACTGTTTTTT.